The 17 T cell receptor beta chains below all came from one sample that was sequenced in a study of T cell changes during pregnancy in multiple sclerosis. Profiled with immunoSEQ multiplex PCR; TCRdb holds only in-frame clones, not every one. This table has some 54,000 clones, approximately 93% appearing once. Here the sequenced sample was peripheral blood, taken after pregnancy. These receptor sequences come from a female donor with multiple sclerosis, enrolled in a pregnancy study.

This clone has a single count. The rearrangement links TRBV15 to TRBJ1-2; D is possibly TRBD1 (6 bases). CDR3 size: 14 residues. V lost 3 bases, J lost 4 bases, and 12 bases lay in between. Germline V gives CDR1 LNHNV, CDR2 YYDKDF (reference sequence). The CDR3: CATSSSGATYGYTF. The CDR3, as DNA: TGTGCCACCAGCAGTTCAGGGGCTACCTATGGCTACACCTTC.

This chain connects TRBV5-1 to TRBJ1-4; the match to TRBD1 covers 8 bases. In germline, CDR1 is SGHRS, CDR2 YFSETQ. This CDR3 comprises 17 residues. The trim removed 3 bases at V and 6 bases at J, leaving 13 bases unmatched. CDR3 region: CASSSGQGSRVYEKLFF. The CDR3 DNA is TGCGCCAGCAGCTCCGGACAGGGCTCCCGGGTATATGAAAAACTGTTTTTT.

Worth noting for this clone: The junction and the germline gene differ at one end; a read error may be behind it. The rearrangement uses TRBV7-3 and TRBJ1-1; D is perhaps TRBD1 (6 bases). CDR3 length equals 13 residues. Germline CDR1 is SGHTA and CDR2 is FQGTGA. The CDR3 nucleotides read TGTGCCAGCAGCTTAGAAAGGGACACGGAAGCTTTCTTT. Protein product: CASSLERDTEAFF.

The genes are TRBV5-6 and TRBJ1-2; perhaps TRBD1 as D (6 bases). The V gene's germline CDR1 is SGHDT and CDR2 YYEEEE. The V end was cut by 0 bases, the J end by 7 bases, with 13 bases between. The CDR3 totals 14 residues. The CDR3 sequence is CASSLAIGGSGYTF. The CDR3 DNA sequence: TGTGCCAGCAGCTTGGCCATAGGGGGTAGTGGCTACACCTTC.

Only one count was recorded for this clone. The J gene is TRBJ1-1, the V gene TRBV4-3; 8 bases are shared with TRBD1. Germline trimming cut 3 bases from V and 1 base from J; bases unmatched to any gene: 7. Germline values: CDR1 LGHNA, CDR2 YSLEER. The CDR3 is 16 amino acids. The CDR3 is CASSHGLGQGNTEAFF. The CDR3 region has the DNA TGCGCCAGCAGCCATGGCCTTGGACAGGGGAACACTGAAGCTTTCTTT.

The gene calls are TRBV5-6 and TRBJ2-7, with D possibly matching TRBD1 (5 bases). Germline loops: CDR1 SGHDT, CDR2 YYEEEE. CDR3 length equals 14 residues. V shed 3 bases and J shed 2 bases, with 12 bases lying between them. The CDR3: CASSSLTVPYEQYF. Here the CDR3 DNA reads TGTGCCAGCAGCTCCTTGACAGTTCCCTACGAGCAGTACTTC. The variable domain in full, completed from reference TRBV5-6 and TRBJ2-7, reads DAGVTQSPTHLIKTRGQQVTLRCSPKSGHDTVSWYQQALGQGPQFIFQYYEEEERQRGNFPDRFSGHQFPNYSSELNVNALLLGDSALYLCASSSLTVPYEQYFGPGTRLTVT.

CDR3 amino acids: CASSVDHGRGVKNIQYF. In DNA form, the CDR3 reads TGTGCCAGCAGCGTAGATCACGGTCGGGGGGTCAAAAACATTCAGTACTTC. This chain joins TRBV9 and TRBJ2-4; 7 bases map to TRBD2. The V and J ends lost 0 bases and 3 bases, in that order; junction bases with no gene match: 9. The V gene's germline CDR1 is SGDLS and CDR2 YYNGEE. The CDR3 has 17 residues.

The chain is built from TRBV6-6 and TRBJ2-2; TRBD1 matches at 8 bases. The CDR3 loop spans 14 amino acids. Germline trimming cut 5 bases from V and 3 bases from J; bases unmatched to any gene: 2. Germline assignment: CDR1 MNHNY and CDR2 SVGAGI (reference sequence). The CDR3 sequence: CASSRQGYTGELFF. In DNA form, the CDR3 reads TGTGCCAGCAGTCGACAGGGGTACACCGGGGAGCTGTTTTTT.

Written as DNA, the CDR3 is TGTGCCATTGAGCCTCGCCAGGACTATTACAATGAGCAGTTCTTC. This gives the protein CAIEPRQDYYNEQFF. This chain links TRBV10-3 with TRBJ2-1; D is perhaps TRBD2 (6 bases). Trimming removed 9 bases at V and 4 bases at J, with 19 bases between. Looked up from germline, CDR1 is ENHRY and CDR2 is SYGVKD. This CDR3 is 15 amino acids long.

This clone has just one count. The CDR3 protein is CASSVITGGSETQYF. As DNA, the CDR3 is TGTGCCAGCAGCGTCATTACAGGGGGCTCCGAGACCCAGTACTTC. The chain recombines TRBV7-9 with TRBJ2-5; 9 bases agree with TRBD1. The CDR3 sequence is 15 residues long. V lost 5 bases and J lost 5; bases outside the gene matches: 9. Per the germline V gene, CDR1 is SEHNR and CDR2 is FQNEAQ (reference sequence).

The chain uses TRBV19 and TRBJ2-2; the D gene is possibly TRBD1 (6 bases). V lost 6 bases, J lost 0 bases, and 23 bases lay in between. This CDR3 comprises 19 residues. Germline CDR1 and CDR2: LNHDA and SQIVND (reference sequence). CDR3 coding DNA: TGTGCCAGTAGAGGGGACACATCCCTTTTTTCCGCGAACACCGGGGAGCTGTTTTTT. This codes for CASRGDTSLFSANTGELFF.

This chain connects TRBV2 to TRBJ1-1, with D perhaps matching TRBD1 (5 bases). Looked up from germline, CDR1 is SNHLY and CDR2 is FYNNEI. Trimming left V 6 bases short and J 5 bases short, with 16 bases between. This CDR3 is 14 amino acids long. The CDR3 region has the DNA TGTGCCAGCAGCCCTAACTACCCAGGGACTGAAGCTTTCTTT. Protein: CASSPNYPGTEAFF.

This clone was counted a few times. The CDR3 reads CASSRLAGTTDTQYF. In nucleotides, the CDR3 is TGTGCCAGCAGCCGACTAGCGGGGACCACAGATACGCAGTATTTT. The chain uses TRBV6-4 and TRBJ2-3, with 11 nucleotides matching TRBD2. This CDR3 has 15 amino acids. Germline loops: CDR1 MRHNA, CDR2 SNTAGT. After removal of 6 bases from V and 2 bases from J, the junction contained 4 bases not matched to a gene.

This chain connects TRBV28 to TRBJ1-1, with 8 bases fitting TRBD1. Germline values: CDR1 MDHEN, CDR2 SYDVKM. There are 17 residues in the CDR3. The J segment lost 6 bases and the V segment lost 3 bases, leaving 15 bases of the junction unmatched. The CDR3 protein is CASSLREGAGGISEAFF. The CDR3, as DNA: TGTGCCAGCAGTTTGAGAGAAGGGGCAGGGGGCATCTCTGAAGCTTTCTTT.

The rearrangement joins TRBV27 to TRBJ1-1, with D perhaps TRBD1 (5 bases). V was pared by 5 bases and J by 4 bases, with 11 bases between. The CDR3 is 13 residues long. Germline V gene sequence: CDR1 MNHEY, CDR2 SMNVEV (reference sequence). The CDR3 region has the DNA TGTGCCAGCAGTACCCAGGGCCGCACTGAAGCTTTCTTT. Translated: CASSTQGRTEAFF.

In DNA form, the CDR3 reads TGTGCCAGCTCGCGACTACAGGGGGACGGCTACACCTTC. It encodes CASSRLQGDGYTF. The V call is TRBV18, the J call TRBJ1-2; TRBD1 matches 8 bases. V gave up 6 bases and J gave up 8 bases; unmatched junction bases: 8. The CDR3 has 13 residues. CDR1 is KGHSH and CDR2 is LQKENI in the germline V gene.

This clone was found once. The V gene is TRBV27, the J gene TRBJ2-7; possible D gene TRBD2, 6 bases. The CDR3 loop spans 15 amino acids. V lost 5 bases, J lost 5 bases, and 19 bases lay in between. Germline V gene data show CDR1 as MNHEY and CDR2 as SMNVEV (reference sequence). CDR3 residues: CASSPQPEGRNEQYF. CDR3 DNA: TGTGCCAGCAGTCCCCAACCGGAGGGCCGTAACGAGCAGTACTTC.